This record looks at one T cell receptor (beta chain) sequence and its context. The record originates from a study of blood T cell repertoires in COVID-19. Participant-reported clinical history was the basis for cohort assignment. Germline CDR1 reads MNHEY; CDR2 reads SMNVEV (reference sequence). The CDR3 runs to 14 residues. V lost 7 bases and J lost 4; bases outside the gene matches: 3. The method was immunoSEQ multiplex PCR; TCRdb's version includes in-frame clones alone and lacks a portion of them. The table includes about 270,000 clones, around 89% detected once. The rearrangement joins TRBV27 to TRBJ2-1; the match to TRBD2 covers 11 bases. Material for sequencing was PBMCs or T cells enriched from blood (not recorded which). This sequence originates from a woman aged 30 to 39 with acute COVID-19. CDR3 in amino acids: CASKTSGSYNEQFF. CDR3 coding DNA: TGTGCCAGCAAAACTAGCGGGAGTTACAATGAGCAGTTCTTC.